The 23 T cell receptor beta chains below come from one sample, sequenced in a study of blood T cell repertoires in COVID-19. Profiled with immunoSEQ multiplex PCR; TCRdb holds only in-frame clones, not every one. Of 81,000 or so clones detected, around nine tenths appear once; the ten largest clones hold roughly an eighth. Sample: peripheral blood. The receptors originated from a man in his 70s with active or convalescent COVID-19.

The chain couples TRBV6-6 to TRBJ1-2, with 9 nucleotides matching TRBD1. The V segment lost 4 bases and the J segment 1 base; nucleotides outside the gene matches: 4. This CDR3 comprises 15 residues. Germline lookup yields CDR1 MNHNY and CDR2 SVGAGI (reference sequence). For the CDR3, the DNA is TGTGCCAGCAGTTTGGGACAGGGAGGTAACTATGGCTACACCTTC. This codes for CASSLGQGGNYGYTF.

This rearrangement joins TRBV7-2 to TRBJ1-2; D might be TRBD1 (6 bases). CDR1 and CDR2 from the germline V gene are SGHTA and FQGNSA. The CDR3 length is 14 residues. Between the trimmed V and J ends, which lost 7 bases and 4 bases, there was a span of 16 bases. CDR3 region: CASTQVGQIYGYTF. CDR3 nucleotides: TGTGCCAGCACCCAAGTCGGACAGATCTATGGCTACACCTTC.

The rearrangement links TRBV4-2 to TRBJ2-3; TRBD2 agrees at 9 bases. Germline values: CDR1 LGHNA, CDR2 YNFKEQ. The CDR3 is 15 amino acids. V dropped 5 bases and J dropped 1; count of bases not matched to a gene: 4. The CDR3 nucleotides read TGTGCCAGCAGCTATAAGCGGGGGGGCACAGATACGCAGTATTTT. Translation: CASSYKRGGTDTQYF.

The CDR3 coding sequence is TGTGCCAGCAGCAGGCTGCAGGGTTTTCTTAGGAGTGGCTACACCTTC. Translated, it gives CASSRLQGFLRSGYTF. The chain carries TRBV21-1 and TRBJ1-2; the table names TRBD1, a call not compared with the DNA. TRBV21-1 is an annotated pseudogene. The CDR3 contains 16 residues.

CDR3 in amino acids: CASSKRDRVYSGANVLTF. CDR3 coding DNA: TGTGCCAGTAGTAAACGGGACAGGGTTTATTCTGGGGCCAACGTCCTGACTTTC. The rearrangement uses TRBV19 and TRBJ2-6, with 9 bases identical to TRBD1. CDR3 length: 18 residues. J gave up 1 base and V 4 bases, and 8 bases lay outside the gene matches. Germline loops: CDR1 LNHDA, CDR2 SQIVND (reference sequence).

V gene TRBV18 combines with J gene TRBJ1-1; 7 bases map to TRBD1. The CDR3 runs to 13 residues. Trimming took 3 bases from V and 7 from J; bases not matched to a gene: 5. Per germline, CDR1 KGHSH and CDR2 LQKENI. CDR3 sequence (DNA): TGTGCCAGCTCACCCCCAGGGACAGTTGAAGCTTTCTTT. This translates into CASSPPGTVEAFF.

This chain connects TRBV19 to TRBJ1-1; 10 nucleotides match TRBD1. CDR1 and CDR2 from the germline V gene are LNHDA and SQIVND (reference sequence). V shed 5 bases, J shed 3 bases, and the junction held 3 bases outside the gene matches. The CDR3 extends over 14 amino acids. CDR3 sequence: CASSDRGRDTEAFF. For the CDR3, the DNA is TGTGCCAGTAGTGACAGGGGGCGGGACACTGAAGCTTTCTTT.

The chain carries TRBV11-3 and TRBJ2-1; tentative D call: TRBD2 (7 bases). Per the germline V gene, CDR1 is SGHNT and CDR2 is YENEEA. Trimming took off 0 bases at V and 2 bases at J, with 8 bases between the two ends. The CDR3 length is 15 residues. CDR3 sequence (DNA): TGTGCCAGCAGCTTAGAGCGGGGGCCCTACAATGAGCAGTTCTTC. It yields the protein CASSLERGPYNEQFF.

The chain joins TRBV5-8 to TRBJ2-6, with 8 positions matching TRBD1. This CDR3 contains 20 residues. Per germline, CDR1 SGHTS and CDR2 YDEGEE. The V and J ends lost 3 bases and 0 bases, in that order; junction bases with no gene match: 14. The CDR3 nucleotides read TGTGCCAGCAGCTCGTATTACTCCGGGACAGGACCCTCTGGGGCCAACGTCCTGACTTTC. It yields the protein CASSSYYSGTGPSGANVLTF.

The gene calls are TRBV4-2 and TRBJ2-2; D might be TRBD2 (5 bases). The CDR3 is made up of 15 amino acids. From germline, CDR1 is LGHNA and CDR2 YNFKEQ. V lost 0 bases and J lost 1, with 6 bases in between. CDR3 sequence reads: CASSQEGLNTGELFF. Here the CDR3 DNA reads TGTGCCAGCAGCCAAGAAGGACTGAACACCGGGGAGCTGTTTTTT.

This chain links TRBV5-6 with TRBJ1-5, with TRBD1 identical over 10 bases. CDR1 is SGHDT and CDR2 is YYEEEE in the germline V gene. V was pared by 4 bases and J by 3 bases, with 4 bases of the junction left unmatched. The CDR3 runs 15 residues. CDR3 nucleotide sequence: TGTGCCAGCAGCAAGGGACAGGGGTACAATCAGCCCCAGCATTTT. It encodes CASSKGQGYNQPQHF.

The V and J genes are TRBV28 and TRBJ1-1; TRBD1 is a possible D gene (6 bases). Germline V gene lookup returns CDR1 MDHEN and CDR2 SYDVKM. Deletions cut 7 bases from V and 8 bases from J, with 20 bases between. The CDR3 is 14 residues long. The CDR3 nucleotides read TGTGCCAGCATCGAAGCAGGGGCAGGTGGGGAAGCTTTCTTT. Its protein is CASIEAGAGGEAFF. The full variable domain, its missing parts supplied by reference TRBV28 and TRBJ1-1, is DVKVTQSSRYLVKRTGEKVFLECVQDMDHENMFWYRQDPGLGLRLIYFSYDVKMKEKGDIPEGYSVSREKKERFSLILESASTNQTSMYLCASIEAGAGGEAFFGQGTRLTVV.

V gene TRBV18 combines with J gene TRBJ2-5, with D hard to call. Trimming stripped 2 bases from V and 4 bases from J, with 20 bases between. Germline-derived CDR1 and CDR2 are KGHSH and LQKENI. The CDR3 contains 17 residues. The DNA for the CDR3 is TGTGCCAGCTCACCAAGAGTCTCGAACAGTGAAGGAGAGACCCAGTACTTC. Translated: CASSPRVSNSEGETQYF.

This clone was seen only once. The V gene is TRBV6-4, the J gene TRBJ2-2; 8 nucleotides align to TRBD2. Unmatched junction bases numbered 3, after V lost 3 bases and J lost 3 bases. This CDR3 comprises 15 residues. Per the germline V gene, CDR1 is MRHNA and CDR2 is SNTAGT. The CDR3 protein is CASSESRGDTGELFF. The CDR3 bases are TGTGCCAGCAGTGAATCGCGGGGGGACACCGGGGAGCTGTTTTTT.

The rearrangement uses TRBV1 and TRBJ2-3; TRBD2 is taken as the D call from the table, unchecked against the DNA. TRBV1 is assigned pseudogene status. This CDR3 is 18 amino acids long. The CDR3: CTSSQEEWSSGGSDTQYF. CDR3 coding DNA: TGCACCAGCAGCCAAGAAGAGTGGAGTAGCGGGGGTTCAGATACGCAGTATTTT.

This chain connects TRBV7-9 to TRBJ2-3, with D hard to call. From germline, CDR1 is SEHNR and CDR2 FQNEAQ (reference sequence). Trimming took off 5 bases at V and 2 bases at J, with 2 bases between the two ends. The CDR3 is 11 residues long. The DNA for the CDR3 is TGTGCCAGCAGCCTCACAGATACGCAGTATTTT. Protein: CASSLTDTQYF.

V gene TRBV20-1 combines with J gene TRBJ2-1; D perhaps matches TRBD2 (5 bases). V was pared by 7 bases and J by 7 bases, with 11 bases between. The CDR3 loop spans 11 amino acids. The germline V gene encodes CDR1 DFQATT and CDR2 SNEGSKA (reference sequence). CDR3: CSGREWNEQFF. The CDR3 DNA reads TGCAGTGGTAGGGAGTGGAATGAGCAGTTCTTC.

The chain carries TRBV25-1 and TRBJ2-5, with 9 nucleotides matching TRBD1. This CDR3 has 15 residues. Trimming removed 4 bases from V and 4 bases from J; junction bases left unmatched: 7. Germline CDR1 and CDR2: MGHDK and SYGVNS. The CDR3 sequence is CASSVGQGRRETQYF. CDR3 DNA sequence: TGTGCCAGCAGTGTCGGACAGGGGAGGCGAGAGACCCAGTACTTC.

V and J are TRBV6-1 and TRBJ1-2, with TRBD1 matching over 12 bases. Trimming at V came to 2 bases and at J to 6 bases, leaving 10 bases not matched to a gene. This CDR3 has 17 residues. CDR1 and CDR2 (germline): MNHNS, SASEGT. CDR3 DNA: TGTGCCAGCAGTGAACGGGACAGGGGGCGCCTATTCAATGGCTACACCTTC. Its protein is CASSERDRGRLFNGYTF.

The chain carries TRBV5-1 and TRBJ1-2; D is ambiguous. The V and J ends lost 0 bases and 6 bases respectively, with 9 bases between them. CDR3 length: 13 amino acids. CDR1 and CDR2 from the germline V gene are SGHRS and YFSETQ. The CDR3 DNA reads TGCGCCAGCAGCTTGGCTGCGGCCAATGGCTACACCTTC. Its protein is CASSLAAANGYTF. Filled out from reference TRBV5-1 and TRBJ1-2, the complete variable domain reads KAGVTQTPRYLIKTRGQQVTLSCSPISGHRSVSWYQQTPGQGLQFLFEYFSETQRNKGNFPGRFSGRQFSNSRSEMNVSTLELGDSALYLCASSLAAANGYTFGSGTRLTVV.

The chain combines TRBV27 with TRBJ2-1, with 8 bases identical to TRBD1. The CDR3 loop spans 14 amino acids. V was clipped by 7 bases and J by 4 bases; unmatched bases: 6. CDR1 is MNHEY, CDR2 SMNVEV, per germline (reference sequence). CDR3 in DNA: TGTGCCAGCATAGGACAGGGCCGATACAATGAGCAGTTCTTC. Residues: CASIGQGRYNEQFF.

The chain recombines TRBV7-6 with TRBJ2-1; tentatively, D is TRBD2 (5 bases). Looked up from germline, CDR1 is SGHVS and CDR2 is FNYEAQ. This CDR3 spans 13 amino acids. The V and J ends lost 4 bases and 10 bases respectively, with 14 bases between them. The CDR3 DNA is TGTGCCAGCAGCTCCCGACGGGATGGGGAGCAGTTCTTC. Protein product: CASSSRRDGEQFF.

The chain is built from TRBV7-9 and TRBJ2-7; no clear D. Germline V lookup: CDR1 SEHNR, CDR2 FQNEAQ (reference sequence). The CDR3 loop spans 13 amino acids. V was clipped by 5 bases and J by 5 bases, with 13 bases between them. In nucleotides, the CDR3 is TGTGCCAGCAGCGCCCCGGTAACAGACGAGCAGTACTTC. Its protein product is CASSAPVTDEQYF.